The 21 T cell receptor beta chains below all came from one sample that was sequenced in a study of blood T cell repertoires in COVID-19. Produced via immunoSEQ multiplex PCR; TCRdb's table is partial and in-frame only. The repertoire has 50,000 to 70,000 clones, about 76% of them found once; the top ten carry roughly a fifth. The source material was peripheral blood. The receptors derive from a man between 45 and 60 years old with active or convalescent COVID-19.

In DNA form, the CDR3 reads TGTGCCAGCAGTTTAGGTTGGAGGAACACTGAAGCTTTCTTT. Its translation: CASSLGWRNTEAFF. This rearrangement joins TRBV4-2 to TRBJ1-1; D gene ambiguous. V was cut by 6 bases and J by 1 base, with 12 bases left in between. The CDR3 totals 14 residues. The germline V gene encodes CDR1 LGHNA and CDR2 YNFKEQ.

This clone has a single count. J is TRBJ1-2 and V is TRBV29-1; tentative D call: TRBD1 (5 bases). Germline CDR1 SQVTM, CDR2 ANQGSEA. The CDR3 length is 14 residues. The V end was cut by 6 bases, the J end by 2 bases, with 16 bases between. The CDR3 protein is CSVGGIGSNYGYTF. Here the CDR3 DNA reads TGCAGCGTGGGGGGGATCGGCTCAAACTATGGCTACACCTTC.

This clone was recorded only once. This rearrangement joins TRBV6-1 to TRBJ2-3; 8 bases agree with TRBD2. CDR1 and CDR2 from the germline V gene are MNHNS and SASEGT. Trimming at V came to 2 bases and at J to 1 base, leaving 5 bases not matched to a gene. There are 16 residues in the CDR3. The CDR3 here is CASSEFLLAGTDTQYF. In DNA, the CDR3 is TGTGCCAGCAGTGAATTTCTACTAGCGGGCACAGATACGCAGTATTTT.

V and J are TRBV19 and TRBJ2-1; TRBD2 matches at 11 bases. The ends lost 4 bases at V and 4 bases at J; junction bases unmatched: 3. CDR3 length equals 15 residues. Germline V gene sequence: CDR1 LNHDA, CDR2 SQIVND (reference sequence). Written as DNA, the CDR3 is TGTGCCAGTAGTACATTAGCGGGAGGGTACAATGAGCAGTTCTTC. It codes for CASSTLAGGYNEQFF.

V usage is TRBV11-1 and J usage is TRBJ1-1; D is perhaps TRBD1 (5 bases). The V end lost 2 bases, the J end lost 6 bases, and 13 bases lay between the germline ends. CDR1 SGHAT and CDR2 FQDESV come from the germline V gene (reference sequence). The CDR3 runs 14 residues. The CDR3 here is CASSLQGGIAEAFF. The CDR3 DNA sequence: TGTGCCAGCAGCTTACAGGGTGGGATCGCTGAAGCTTTCTTT.

This rearrangement joins TRBV5-1 to TRBJ2-7; TRBD2 aligns across 9 bases. This CDR3 region has 15 residues. V shed 0 bases and J 3 bases; nucleotides not matched to a gene: 4. CDR1 is SGHRS and CDR2 is YFSETQ in the germline V gene. CDR3 in amino acids: CASSLGGSGSYEQYF. As DNA, the CDR3 is TGCGCCAGCAGCTTGGGAGGTAGCGGGAGCTACGAGCAGTACTTC.

The chain carries TRBV30 and TRBJ1-1; TRBD1 might be the D (5 bases). Germline CDR1 GTSNPN, CDR2 SVGIG (reference sequence). The ends were cut back, 3 bases at V and 2 bases at J, with 13 bases in the middle. The CDR3 has 14 residues. The CDR3 region has the DNA TGTGCCTGGAGCGATTGGGGCGGAAACACTGAAGCTTTCTTT. As protein: CAWSDWGGNTEAFF.

The rearrangement links TRBV5-1 to TRBJ2-7, with 8 bases matching TRBD1. This CDR3 has 14 residues. Germline CDR1 reads SGHRS; CDR2 reads YFSETQ. V shed 3 bases, J shed 7 bases, and the junction held 9 bases outside the gene matches. CDR3 coding DNA: TGCGCCAGCAGCTGGGGACAGGCCTCGGGGGAGCAGTACTTC. Translation: CASSWGQASGEQYF.

V usage is TRBV20-1 and J usage is TRBJ1-1; 7 nucleotides match TRBD1. Germline V gene lookup returns CDR1 DFQATT and CDR2 SNEGSKA (reference sequence). The CDR3 has 15 residues. J was trimmed by 8 bases and V by 3 bases; bases with no gene match: 15. The CDR3 region is CSASRSLQGKEEAFF. CDR3 DNA: TGCAGTGCTAGTCGATCCCTACAGGGGAAGGAGGAAGCTTTCTTT.

The chain carries TRBV19 and TRBJ1-1, with TRBD1 as a possible D gene (5 bases). Germline V gives CDR1 LNHDA, CDR2 SQIVND (reference sequence). CDR3 size: 14 residues. Deletions cut 1 base from V and 4 bases from J, with 10 bases between. The CDR3 bases are TGTGCCAGTAGTATAGCCAGGGATAGCACTGAAGCTTTCTTT. Amino acid sequence: CASSIARDSTEAFF.

V gene TRBV3-1 (or the pseudogene TRBV3-2) combines with J gene TRBJ2-7, with D hard to call. V lost 0 bases and J lost 5, with 8 bases in between. This CDR3 has 13 residues. Germline V gives CDR1 LGHDT, CDR2 YNNKEL (reference sequence). The CDR3 is CASSQDRSHEQYF. In nucleotides, the CDR3 is TGTGCCAGCAGCCAAGACAGGTCCCACGAGCAGTACTTC.

The sample holds a few counts of this clone. The genes are TRBV28 and TRBJ1-1, with TRBD1 matching 8 bases. Germline V CDR1 and CDR2: MDHEN, SYDVKM. V was pared by 3 bases and J by 5 bases, with 8 bases of the junction left unmatched. The CDR3 totals 15 residues. CDR3 sequence: CASSFRQGAYTEAFF. CDR3 nucleotides: TGTGCCAGCAGTTTTCGCCAGGGGGCATATACTGAAGCTTTCTTT. Using reference TRBV28 and TRBJ1-1 for the parts outside the CDR3, the full variable domain is DVKVTQSSRYLVKRTGEKVFLECVQDMDHENMFWYRQDPGLGLRLIYFSYDVKMKEKGDIPEGYSVSREKKERFSLILESASTNQTSMYLCASSFRQGAYTEAFFGQGTRLTVV.

For this clone: An end of the junction differs from the germline gene, which may be a read error. The V and J genes are TRBV7-7 and TRBJ2-7; D is possibly TRBD1 (6 bases). The CDR3 has 13 amino acids. Germline V gene sequence: CDR1 SSHAT, CDR2 FNYEAQ (reference sequence). DNA for the CDR3: TGTGCTAGCAGCTTGGACAGCACTGGCGAGCAGTACTTC. Protein product: CASSLDSTGEQYF.

The sample holds one count of this clone. The chain recombines TRBV19 with TRBJ2-2; D possibly corresponds to TRBD2 (6 bases). Trimming removed 6 bases at V and 5 bases at J, with 16 bases between. The CDR3 length is 15 residues. Germline V gene sequence: CDR1 LNHDA, CDR2 SQIVND (reference sequence). The CDR3 region has the DNA TGTGCCAGTAGGACGGGACTTCCGTGGACCGGGGAGCTGTTTTTT. It codes for CASRTGLPWTGELFF. The variable domain in full, with the rest retrieved from reference TRBV19 and TRBJ2-2, is DGGITQSPKYLFRKEGQNVTLSCEQNLNHDAMYWYRQDPGQGLRLIYYSQIVNDFQKGDIAEGYSVSREKKESFPLTVTSAQKNPTAFYLCASRTGLPWTGELFFGEGSRLTVL.

The chain has TRBV10-3 and TRBJ2-3; TRBD2 is a possible D gene (5 bases). V gave up 6 bases and J gave up 2 bases, with 21 bases separating them. The V gene's germline CDR1 is ENHRY and CDR2 SYGVKD. This CDR3 comprises 17 residues. CDR3 protein: CAISPVWGDQYTDTQYF. CDR3 nucleotide sequence: TGTGCCATCAGCCCCGTATGGGGAGACCAATACACAGATACGCAGTATTTT.

V gene TRBV27 combines with J gene TRBJ2-7, with D maybe TRBD1 (6 bases). The CDR3 length is 12 residues. CDR1 and CDR2 from the germline V gene are MNHEY and SMNVEV (reference sequence). Trimming stripped 3 bases from V and 7 bases from J, with 10 bases between. Here the CDR3 DNA reads TGTGCCAGCAGTTTGACAGGTTGGGAGCAGTACTTC. Translated: CASSLTGWEQYF.

The chain joins TRBV6-4 to TRBJ2-7; 8 bases match TRBD2. The CDR3 loop spans 15 amino acids. The germline CDR1 and CDR2 sequences are MRHNA and SNTAGT. The V and J ends lost 2 bases and 4 bases, in that order; junction bases with no gene match: 7. CDR3: CASSDGRAGAYEQYF. CDR3 in DNA: TGTGCCAGCAGTGACGGTAGAGCGGGAGCTTACGAGCAGTACTTC.

V and J are TRBV29-1 and TRBJ2-5, with D possibly being TRBD2 (6 bases). The length of the CDR3 is 14 residues. Trimming removed 7 bases at V and 5 bases at J, with 20 bases between. Germline V CDR1 and CDR2: SQVTM, ANQGSEA. The CDR3, as DNA: TGCAGCGGAACCTCCTCGCGGGAATTGGAGACCCAGTACTTC. Its translation: CSGTSSRELETQYF.

The chain is built from TRBV6-5 and TRBJ1-6; tentatively, D is TRBD1 (6 bases). The CDR3 is made up of 14 amino acids. V was pared by 7 bases and J by 1 base, with 8 bases between. Germline assignment: CDR1 MNHEY and CDR2 SVGAGI. CDR3 protein: CASKGGSYNSPLHF. CDR3 nucleotide sequence: TGTGCCAGCAAAGGGGGATCCTATAATTCACCCCTCCACTTT.

V is TRBV7-8 and J is TRBJ2-2; 7 bases match TRBD1. This CDR3 has 15 amino acids. The germline CDR1 and CDR2 sequences are SGHVS and FQNEAQ. The ends lost 5 bases at V and 4 bases at J; junction bases unmatched: 7. The CDR3 protein is CASSARQGPTGELFF. Here the CDR3 DNA reads TGTGCCAGCAGCGCGAGACAGGGTCCCACCGGGGAGCTGTTTTTT. The full variable domain, its missing parts supplied by reference TRBV7-8 and TRBJ2-2, is GAGVSQSPRYKVAKRGQDVALRCDPISGHVSLFWYQQALGQGPEFLTYFQNEAQLDKSGLPSDRFFAERPEGSVSTLKIQRTQQEDSAVYLCASSARQGPTGELFFGEGSRLTVL.

By proportion, this clone is medium-sized. The CDR3 loop reads CASSVALSGGGNEQFF. DNA for the CDR3: TGTGCCAGCAGCGTAGCTCTCAGCGGGGGAGGCAATGAGCAGTTCTTC. The rearrangement joins TRBV9 to TRBJ2-1; 8 nucleotides line up with TRBD2. V shed 0 bases, J shed 6 bases, and the junction held 8 bases outside the gene matches. This CDR3 region has 16 residues. The germline V gene has CDR1 SGDLS and CDR2 YYNGEE. Combining the CDR3 with reference TRBV9 and TRBJ2-1 gives the whole variable domain DSGVTQTPKHLITATGQRVTLRCSPRSGDLSVYWYQQSLDQGLQFLIQYYNGEERAKGNILERFSAQQFPDLHSELNLSSLELGDSALYFCASSVALSGGGNEQFFGPGTRLTVL.